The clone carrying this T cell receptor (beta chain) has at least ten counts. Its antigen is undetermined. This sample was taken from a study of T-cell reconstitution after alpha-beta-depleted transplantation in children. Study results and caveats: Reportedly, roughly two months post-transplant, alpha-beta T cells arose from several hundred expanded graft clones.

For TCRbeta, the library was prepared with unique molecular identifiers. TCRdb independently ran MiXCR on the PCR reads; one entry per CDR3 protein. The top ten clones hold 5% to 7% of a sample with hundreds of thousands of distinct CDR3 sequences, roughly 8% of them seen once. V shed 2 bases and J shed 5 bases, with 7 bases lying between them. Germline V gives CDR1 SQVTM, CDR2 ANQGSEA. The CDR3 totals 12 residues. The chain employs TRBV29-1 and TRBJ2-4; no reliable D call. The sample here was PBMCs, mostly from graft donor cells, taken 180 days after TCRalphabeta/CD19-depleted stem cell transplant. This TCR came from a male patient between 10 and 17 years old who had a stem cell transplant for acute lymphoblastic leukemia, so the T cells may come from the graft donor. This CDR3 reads CSVELGQNIQYF. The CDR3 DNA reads TGCAGCGTTGAATTGGGCCAAAACATTCAGTACTTC.